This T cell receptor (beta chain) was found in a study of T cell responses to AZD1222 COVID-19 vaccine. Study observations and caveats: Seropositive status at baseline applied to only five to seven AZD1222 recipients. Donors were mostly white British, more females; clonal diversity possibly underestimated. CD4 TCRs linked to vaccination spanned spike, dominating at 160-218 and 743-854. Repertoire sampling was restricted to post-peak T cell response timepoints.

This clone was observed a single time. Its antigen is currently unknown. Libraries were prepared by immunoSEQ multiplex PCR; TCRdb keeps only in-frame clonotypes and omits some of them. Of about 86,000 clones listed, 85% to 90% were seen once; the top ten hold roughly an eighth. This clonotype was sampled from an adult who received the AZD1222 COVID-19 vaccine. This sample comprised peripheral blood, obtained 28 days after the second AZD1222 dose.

The CDR3 here is CASRSGTGYNEQFF. CDR3 bases: TGTGCCAGCAGGTCCGGGACAGGGTACAATGAGCAGTTCTTC. The rearrangement joins TRBV28 to TRBJ2-1; 9 bases map to TRBD1. The germline CDR1 and CDR2 sequences are MDHEN and SYDVKM. With 6 bases clipped from V and 4 bases from J, the junction kept 4 bases outside the gene matches. The CDR3 spans 14 residues.